A single sample gave rise to the 18 T cell receptor beta chains below, sequenced in a study of beta chain features in type 1 diabetes. Every bit of the isolated RNA underwent reverse transcription, so sequencing read expressed TCRB transcripts. Sequencing used immunoSEQ multiplex PCR; TCRdb keeps in-frame clones, though not all of them. The sample lists 600,000 to 650,000 clones, about 14% seen once, with approximately 0.093% in the top ten. Input material: naive CD4+ T cells from blood. These TCRs come from a man younger than 35 in good health.

The J gene is TRBJ1-1, the V gene TRBV9, with D possibly TRBD1 on 5 matching bases. The V end was cut by 0 bases, the J end by 4 bases, with 10 bases between. The germline V gene has CDR1 SGDLS and CDR2 YYNGEE. This CDR3 contains 14 residues. The CDR3 DNA reads TGTGCCAGCAGCGTAGCTTTGGGGGGCACTGAAGCTTTCTTT. Protein sequence: CASSVALGGTEAFF. Combining the CDR3 with reference TRBV9 and TRBJ1-1 gives the whole variable domain DSGVTQTPKHLITATGQRVTLRCSPRSGDLSVYWYQQSLDQGLQFLIQYYNGEERAKGNILERFSAQQFPDLHSELNLSSLELGDSALYFCASSVALGGTEAFFGQGTRLTVV.

J is TRBJ2-3 and V is TRBV5-6; 8 bases map to TRBD2. Trimming at V came to 2 bases and at J to 3 bases, leaving 8 bases not matched to a gene. This CDR3 is 16 amino acids long. CDR1 and CDR2 (germline): SGHDT, YYEEEE. CDR3 residues: CASSLRAGVSTDTQYF. Here the CDR3 DNA reads TGTGCCAGCAGCTTACGAGCGGGAGTCTCGACAGATACGCAGTATTTT.

The CDR3 region is CASRGDKGQETQYF. CDR3 sequence (DNA): TGTGCCAGCAGGGGGGATAAGGGCCAAGAGACCCAGTACTTC. The chain recombines TRBV6-6 with TRBJ2-5; the D gene could be TRBD1 or TRBD2 (5 bases each). This CDR3 spans 14 amino acids. V shed 6 bases and J shed 1 base, with 12 bases lying between them. Germline V gene data show CDR1 as MNHNY and CDR2 as SVGAGI (reference sequence).

In this sample, this clone turned up a few times. This chain links TRBV13 with TRBJ2-5, with 9 positions matching TRBD2. Germline loops: CDR1 PRHDT, CDR2 FYEKMQ (reference sequence). The CDR3 is 17 residues long. V shed 1 base and J 1 base; nucleotides not matched to a gene: 7. In nucleotides, the CDR3 is TGTGCCAGCAGCTTAGTAGTAGCGGGGGTTGGCCAAGAGACCCAGTACTTC. Translation: CASSLVVAGVGQETQYF.

The V and J genes are TRBV11-3 and TRBJ1-3; TRBD1 might be the D (6 bases). The V and J ends lost 4 bases and 8 bases respectively, with 12 bases between them. The CDR3 extends over 13 amino acids. Germline CDR1 reads SGHNT; CDR2 reads YENEEA. CDR3 DNA sequence: TGTGCCAGCAGCTCAGGGGAATCCGACACCATATATTTT. Translating it yields CASSSGESDTIYF.

The chain couples TRBV27 to TRBJ2-3; D unclear. Germline values: CDR1 MNHEY, CDR2 SMNVEV (reference sequence). The ends were cut back, 7 bases at V and 0 bases at J, with 11 bases in the middle. The CDR3 has 14 residues. Here the CDR3 DNA reads TGTGCCAGCACCAGCCAGGCTAGCACAGATACGCAGTATTTT. The encoded protein is CASTSQASTDTQYF.

The chain employs TRBV28 and TRBJ2-5, with D perhaps TRBD1 (6 bases). Germline V CDR1 and CDR2: MDHEN, SYDVKM. The CDR3 is 13 amino acids. V was cut by 4 bases and J by 1 base, with 7 bases left in between. The CDR3, as DNA: TGTGCCAGCAGTTGGGGGCTCCAAGAGACCCAGTACTTC. Protein: CASSWGLQETQYF.

J is TRBJ2-2 and V is TRBV10-3; 7 nucleotides align to TRBD2. Germline values: CDR1 ENHRY, CDR2 SYGVKD. The CDR3 has 15 residues. V trimming: 6 bases; J trimming: 0 bases; junction bases outside the gene matches: 4. CDR3 coding DNA: TGTGCCATCAGCCGGACTAGTTCGAACACCGGGGAGCTGTTTTTT. Protein product: CAISRTSSNTGELFF.

This clone showed up just a few times. This CDR3 reads CASSLRHPRAEAFF. As DNA, the CDR3 is TGTGCCAGCAGTTTACGACACCCCCGGGCTGAAGCTTTCTTT. V and J are TRBV28 and TRBJ1-1, with unresolved D. Germline V lookup: CDR1 MDHEN, CDR2 SYDVKM. Trimming left V 2 bases short and J 6 bases short, with 13 bases between. The CDR3 has 14 amino acids.

The chain has TRBV19 and TRBJ2-7, with 7 nucleotides matching TRBD1. The CDR3 covers 15 residues. The V gene end was trimmed by 3 bases and the J gene end by 2 bases; junction bases not matched to a gene: 7. Per the germline V gene, CDR1 is LNHDA and CDR2 is SQIVND (reference sequence). This CDR3 is CASSIPRQGTYEQYF. The CDR3 DNA reads TGTGCCAGTAGTATCCCGAGACAGGGTACCTACGAGCAGTACTTC.

The V gene is TRBV7-2, the J gene TRBJ1-3; D unclear. Germline V CDR1 and CDR2: SGHTA, FQGNSA. The V end lost 5 bases, the J end lost 4 bases, and 15 bases lay between the germline ends. This CDR3 has 15 residues. The CDR3 nucleotides read TGTGCCAGCAGCCCGCCCGGGGTCCGGGGAAACACCATATATTTT. It translates to CASSPPGVRGNTIYF.

J is TRBJ2-3 and V is TRBV19, with TRBD1 identical over 9 bases. V trimming: 5 bases; J trimming: 0 bases; junction bases outside the gene matches: 0. There are 14 residues in the CDR3. Germline CDR1 reads LNHDA; CDR2 reads SQIVND (reference sequence). The CDR3 sequence is CASSGTGSTDTQYF. CDR3 nucleotide sequence: TGTGCCAGTAGTGGGACAGGGAGCACAGATACGCAGTATTTT.

Of note for this clone: This sample includes further DNA sequences coding for the same CDR3. The chain joins TRBV9 to TRBJ2-1; tentatively, D is TRBD2 (5 bases). V dropped 0 bases and J dropped 7 bases, with 14 bases sitting between them. Germline V gene lookup returns CDR1 SGDLS and CDR2 YYNGEE. The CDR3 has 15 residues. CDR3 protein: CASSVGWELSNEQFF. As DNA, the CDR3 is TGTGCCAGCAGCGTAGGATGGGAGTTATCAAATGAGCAGTTCTTC.

The CDR3 DNA reads as TGTGCCAGCAGTGCCCGGCTAGCGGTGAACACCGGGGAGCTGTTTTTT. Encoded protein: CASSARLAVNTGELFF. This sequence joins TRBV2 and TRBJ2-2; 7 bases are a match to TRBD2. Germline V gene data show CDR1 as SNHLY and CDR2 as FYNNEI. The length of the CDR3 is 16 residues. The trim removed 4 bases at V and 1 base at J, leaving 6 bases unmatched.

This clone was detected a few times. The gene calls are TRBV15 and TRBJ1-1, with a weak D call TRBD1 (5 bases). This CDR3 is built from 18 residues. CDR1 LNHNV and CDR2 YYDKDF come from the germline V gene (reference sequence). V was clipped by 0 bases and J by 0 bases, with 17 bases between them. The CDR3 DNA reads TGTGCCACCAGCAGAGATATACCAGGGATTAGGATGAACACTGAAGCTTTCTTT. It encodes CATSRDIPGIRMNTEAFF.

This clone was seen only a few times. This CDR3 is CASSFTRTGANYGYTF. DNA for the CDR3: TGTGCCAGCAGTTTCACTCGGACAGGAGCTAACTATGGCTACACCTTC. This rearrangement joins TRBV7-6 to TRBJ1-2; 7 bases agree with TRBD1. CDR3 length: 16 residues. With 6 bases clipped from V and 0 bases from J, the junction kept 10 bases outside the gene matches. From germline, CDR1 is SGHVS and CDR2 FNYEAQ.

The V and J genes are TRBV6-6 and TRBJ2-3; possibly TRBD2 for D (5 bases). V lost 2 bases to trimming and J lost 4 bases, with 13 bases between them. Germline values: CDR1 MNHNY, CDR2 SVGAGI (reference sequence). The CDR3 runs to 15 residues. CDR3 region: CASSYGRRGADTQYF. CDR3 bases: TGTGCCAGCAGTTACGGGCGACGGGGAGCAGATACGCAGTATTTT.

This chain connects TRBV5-4 to TRBJ2-7; D is perhaps TRBD1 (5 bases). The V gene lost 2 bases and the J gene lost 1 base, with 7 bases spanning the gap. CDR1 and CDR2 (germline): SGHNT, YYREEE (reference sequence). There are 13 residues in the CDR3. Here the CDR3 reads CASSLKGSYEQYF. CDR3 DNA: TGTGCCAGCAGCTTAAAGGGGTCCTACGAGCAGTACTTC.